Listed here are 27 T cell receptor beta chains from one sample, sequenced in a study of cytomegalovirus exposure and HLA in healthy donors. In the PCR, 60 Vbeta and 13 Jbeta primers were used. TCRdb's copy holds only in-frame clones and misses some; the assay was immunoSEQ multiplex PCR. The data show tens of thousands of clones, more than 75% seen once. Input material: PBMCs. The receptors were gathered from a man younger than 35 in good health and CMV-seropositive.

The chain has TRBV2 and TRBJ2-3; D is unresolved. V was pared by 10 bases and J by 6 bases, with 11 bases between. The V gene's germline CDR1 is SNHLY and CDR2 FYNNEI. This CDR3 has 11 amino acids. CDR3 nucleotide sequence: TGTGCCACCGCTACTTTGGATACGCAGTATTTT. It yields the protein CATATLDTQYF.

This clone is medium-sized by share. This chain joins TRBV6-1 and TRBJ2-3; TRBD1 matches at 9 bases. The V gene end was trimmed by 1 base and the J gene end by 2 bases; junction bases not matched to a gene: 1. The CDR3 has 15 amino acids. CDR1 and CDR2 (germline): MNHNS, SASEGT. The CDR3 coding sequence is TGTGCCAGCAGTGAAGGGACAGGGGCCACAGATACGCAGTATTTT. It specifies CASSEGTGATDTQYF.

The genes are TRBV7-2 and TRBJ2-5; 13 bases map to TRBD2. Trimming at V came to 7 bases and at J to 7 bases, leaving 9 bases not matched to a gene. This CDR3 comprises 15 residues. Germline CDR1 SGHTA, CDR2 FQGNSA. The chain's CDR3 is CASNPTSGGVMTQYF. CDR3 bases: TGTGCCAGCAACCCCACTAGCGGGGGGGTGATGACCCAGTACTTC.

The rearrangement uses TRBV5-1 and TRBJ1-2; TRBD1 aligns across 7 bases. J was trimmed by 1 base and V by 0 bases; bases with no gene match: 3. The length of the CDR3 is 15 residues. Germline CDR1 and CDR2: SGHRS and YFSETQ. Written as DNA, the CDR3 is TGCGCCAGCAGCTTGGGACAGGGAGGTAACTATGGCTACACCTTC. This gives the protein CASSLGQGGNYGYTF.

In its sample, this clone was seen a few times. The V gene is TRBV5-1, the J gene TRBJ2-3; 8 bases are shared with TRBD1. The CDR3 sequence is 15 residues long. Germline V gene sequence: CDR1 SGHRS, CDR2 YFSETQ. V lost 3 bases, J lost 4 bases, and 7 bases stayed unmatched. CDR3 protein: CASSSGTGQPDTQYF. Here the CDR3 DNA reads TGCGCCAGCAGCTCAGGGACAGGTCAACCAGATACGCAGTATTTT.

This chain joins TRBV7-8 and TRBJ2-7, with 7 positions matching TRBD1. Germline V gene lookup returns CDR1 SGHVS and CDR2 FQNEAQ. There are 14 residues in the CDR3. The J segment lost 1 base and the V segment lost 7 bases, leaving 7 bases of the junction unmatched. CDR3: CASIQGQLSYEQYF. The CDR3 bases are TGTGCCAGCATCCAGGGACAGCTTTCCTACGAGCAGTACTTC.

CDR3 loop: CSVSSGTEAFF. Here the CDR3 DNA reads TGCAGCGTTTCCTCGGGAACTGAAGCTTTCTTT. The chain has TRBV29-1 and TRBJ1-1; D gene uncertain. Trimming took 5 bases from V and 5 from J, leaving 9 bases between them. The germline CDR1 and CDR2 sequences are SQVTM and ANQGSEA. The CDR3 has 11 residues.

The CDR3 region has the DNA TGCGCCAGCAGACGAGGACAGGGGGATAATTCACCCCTCCACTTT. It codes for CASRRGQGDNSPLHF. The V gene is TRBV5-1, the J gene TRBJ1-6, with 10 bases identical to TRBD1. The germline gives CDR1 SGHRS, CDR2 YFSETQ. The CDR3 is made up of 15 amino acids. V gave up 5 bases and J gave up 5 bases; unmatched junction bases: 4.

This rearrangement joins TRBV6-1 to TRBJ2-7, with 9 bases fitting TRBD1. V lost 9 bases to trimming and J lost 2 bases; unmatched junction nucleotides: 11. The CDR3 is 15 amino acids. CDR1 and CDR2 from the germline V gene are MNHNS and SASEGT. The CDR3: CASTIWTGATYEQYF. The CDR3 DNA follows: TGTGCCAGTACAATTTGGACAGGGGCTACCTACGAGCAGTACTTC.

The chain employs TRBV30 and TRBJ2-5; D may be TRBD2 (6 bases). The CDR3 is made up of 13 amino acids. Trimming pared 2 bases from V and 5 bases from J, leaving 12 bases between. Germline CDR1 GTSNPN, CDR2 SVGIG (reference sequence). CDR3: CAWSMMAGETQYF. The CDR3 DNA is TGTGCCTGGAGTATGATGGCGGGGGAGACCCAGTACTTC. The variable domain in full, completed from reference TRBV30 and TRBJ2-5, reads SQTIHQWPATLVQPVGSPLSLECTVEGTSNPNLYWYRQAAGRGLQLLFYSVGIGQISSEVPQNLSASRPQDRQFILSSKKLLLSDSGFYLCAWSMMAGETQYFGPGTRLLVL.

This clone was seen only once. The rearrangement joins TRBV28 to TRBJ1-2, with D perhaps TRBD1 (5 bases). Per germline, CDR1 MDHEN and CDR2 SYDVKM. V was clipped by 4 bases and J by 2 bases, with 8 bases between them. This CDR3 region has 13 residues. CDR3 sequence (DNA): TGTGCCAGCAGTTGGGGGGGGAACTATGGCTACACCTTC. Protein sequence: CASSWGGNYGYTF.

The chain links TRBV10-3 to TRBJ1-1; maybe TRBD1 (5 bases). The CDR3 is 12 amino acids. The germline V gene encodes CDR1 ENHRY and CDR2 SYGVKD. The germline V and J ends were trimmed by 3 bases and 7 bases, with 9 bases remaining between them. CDR3 sequence (DNA): TGTGCCATCAGTGACTGGGGGGTTGAAGCTTTCTTT. As protein: CAISDWGVEAFF.

This chain connects TRBV30 to TRBJ2-5; perhaps TRBD2 as D (6 bases). V shed 2 bases and J shed 5 bases, with 12 bases lying between them. In germline, CDR1 is GTSNPN, CDR2 SVGIG (reference sequence). The CDR3 spans 13 residues. DNA of the CDR3: TGTGCCTGGAGTCGGACTACCGGGGAGACCCAGTACTTC. Translation gives CAWSRTTGETQYF.

The J gene is TRBJ2-5, the V gene TRBV14; D is ambiguous. V was shortened by 0 bases and J by 5 bases, with 19 bases between the two germline ends. In germline, CDR1 is SGHDN, CDR2 FVKESK. The CDR3 is 17 residues long. This CDR3 is CASSQEGRGVFGETQYF. The DNA for the CDR3 is TGTGCCAGCAGCCAAGAGGGTCGTGGTGTCTTCGGGGAGACCCAGTACTTC.

The gene calls are TRBV9 and TRBJ1-1; tentative D call: TRBD1 (6 bases). Germline lookup yields CDR1 SGDLS and CDR2 YYNGEE. V was cut by 0 bases and J by 10 bases, with 13 bases left in between. This CDR3 region has 13 residues. The CDR3 sequence: CASSVETGSSAFF. The CDR3 DNA reads as TGTGCCAGCAGCGTAGAGACAGGATCCTCAGCTTTCTTT. Looking up the rest from reference TRBV9 and TRBJ1-1 gives the full variable domain: DSGVTQTPKHLITATGQRVTLRCSPRSGDLSVYWYQQSLDQGLQFLIQYYNGEERAKGNILERFSAQQFPDLHSELNLSSLELGDSALYFCASSVETGSSAFFGQGTRLTVV.

The chain carries TRBV7-9 and TRBJ2-5, with 7 bases matching TRBD2. The CDR3 runs 16 residues. V was pared by 2 bases and J by 4 bases, with 10 bases of the junction left unmatched. CDR1 is SEHNR and CDR2 is FQNEAQ in the germline V gene (reference sequence). DNA of the CDR3: TGTGCCAGCAGCTTATCGGCGGGAGAGGGTGCAGAGACCCAGTACTTC. This encodes CASSLSAGEGAETQYF. The whole variable domain, filled in from reference TRBV7-9 and TRBJ2-5, reads DTGVSQNPRHKITKRGQNVTFRCDPISEHNRLYWYRQTLGQGPEFLTYFQNEAQLEKSRLLSDRFSAERPKGSFSTLEIQRTEQGDSAMYLCASSLSAGEGAETQYFGPGTRLLVL.

To note about this clone: The sample contains more than one DNA sequence encoding this CDR3. The chain couples TRBV30 to TRBJ1-2; maybe TRBD1 (6 bases). CDR3 size: 13 residues. The germline V gene encodes CDR1 GTSNPN and CDR2 SVGIG (reference sequence). V lost 0 bases, J lost 3 bases, and 8 bases lay in between. The chain's CDR3 is CAWSVQGDYGYTF. The CDR3 DNA reads as TGTGCCTGGAGTGTACAGGGTGACTATGGCTACACCTTC.

A few counts support this clone. V is TRBV7-9 and J is TRBJ1-1, with D unclear. The germline gives CDR1 SEHNR, CDR2 FQNEAQ (reference sequence). Trimming shortened V by 2 bases and J by 1 base, and 8 bases separated the two germline ends. The CDR3 runs 14 residues. The CDR3 protein is CASSLQAGNTEAFF. The CDR3 DNA follows: TGTGCCAGCAGCTTACAGGCGGGGAACACTGAAGCTTTCTTT.

The gene calls are TRBV5-4 and TRBJ2-1; tentatively, D is TRBD2 (5 bases). Per the germline V gene, CDR1 is SGHNT and CDR2 is YYREEE (reference sequence). The CDR3 has 13 residues. Trimming removed 0 bases from V and 7 bases from J, with 8 bases in between. This CDR3 reads CASSLVTGNEQFF. The CDR3 bases are TGTGCCAGCAGCTTGGTGACGGGAAATGAGCAGTTCTTC.

J is TRBJ2-1 and V is TRBV29-1; 8 bases map to TRBD2. Germline V gene sequence: CDR1 SQVTM, CDR2 ANQGSEA. The CDR3 is made up of 11 amino acids. With 6 bases clipped from V and 6 bases from J, the junction kept 1 base outside the gene matches. The CDR3 loop reads CSVRGGNEQFF. The CDR3 DNA reads TGCAGCGTCCGGGGGGGCAATGAGCAGTTCTTC.

This chain joins TRBV5-1 and TRBJ1-4, with 8 positions matching TRBD1. In germline, CDR1 is SGHRS, CDR2 YFSETQ. V gave up 3 bases and J gave up 5 bases; unmatched junction bases: 3. The CDR3 totals 14 residues. The CDR3: CASSSGQGNEKLFF. The DNA of the CDR3 is TGCGCCAGCAGCTCTGGACAGGGAAATGAAAAACTGTTTTTT.

The chain uses TRBV28 and TRBJ2-5; 9 nucleotides line up with TRBD2. CDR1 MDHEN and CDR2 SYDVKM come from the germline V gene. This CDR3 contains 15 residues. Trimming removed 11 bases from V and 5 bases from J; junction bases left unmatched: 15. This CDR3 is CASRRARGGLETQYF. The CDR3 nucleotides read TGTGCCTCCCGCCGTGCGCGGGGGGGCCTGGAGACCCAGTACTTC.

In DNA, the CDR3 is TGTGCCAGCACCCTGAGGACAGGGCACGAGCAGTACTTC. Protein: CASTLRTGHEQYF. The chain uses TRBV27 and TRBJ2-7; TRBD1 matches 8 bases. This CDR3 region has 13 residues. Per germline, CDR1 MNHEY and CDR2 SMNVEV (reference sequence). Germline trimming cut 7 bases from V and 5 bases from J; bases unmatched to any gene: 7.

This rearrangement joins TRBV30 to TRBJ1-2; no reliable D call. CDR3 length equals 14 residues. Germline values: CDR1 GTSNPN, CDR2 SVGIG (reference sequence). The V end lost 0 bases, the J end lost 7 bases, and 15 bases lay between the germline ends. In DNA form, the CDR3 reads TGTGCCTGGAGTGTGTCCGGAGCGGGGTTTGGCTACACCTTC. Its translation is CAWSVSGAGFGYTF.

CDR3 sequence: CSGGSRIPKISPLHF. The CDR3 DNA follows: TGCAGCGGTGGGTCCAGGATCCCCAAAATTTCACCCCTCCACTTT. V and J are TRBV29-1 and TRBJ1-6; D remains ambiguous. Germline V CDR1 and CDR2: SQVTM, ANQGSEA. Trimming cost V 7 bases and J 9 bases, with 22 bases left between them. The CDR3 consists of 15 residues.

The chain employs TRBV5-4 and TRBJ2-2, with D perhaps TRBD2 (6 bases). Deletions cut 4 bases from V and 0 bases from J, with 13 bases between. The CDR3 extends over 16 amino acids. CDR1 is SGHNT and CDR2 is YYREEE in the germline V gene (reference sequence). For the CDR3, the DNA is TGTGCCAGCAGCCTGAGGGACTCGACGAACACCGGGGAGCTGTTTTTT. Its translation is CASSLRDSTNTGELFF.

This clone came up a few times. This rearrangement joins TRBV4-1 to TRBJ1-5; D gene unclear. The CDR3 loop spans 15 amino acids. From germline, CDR1 is MGHRA and CDR2 YSYEKL. V was shortened by 1 base and J by 2 bases, with 9 bases between the two germline ends. The CDR3 spells CASSQVSTGNQPQHF. As DNA, the CDR3 is TGCGCCAGCAGCCAAGTTAGCACCGGCAATCAGCCCCAGCATTTT.